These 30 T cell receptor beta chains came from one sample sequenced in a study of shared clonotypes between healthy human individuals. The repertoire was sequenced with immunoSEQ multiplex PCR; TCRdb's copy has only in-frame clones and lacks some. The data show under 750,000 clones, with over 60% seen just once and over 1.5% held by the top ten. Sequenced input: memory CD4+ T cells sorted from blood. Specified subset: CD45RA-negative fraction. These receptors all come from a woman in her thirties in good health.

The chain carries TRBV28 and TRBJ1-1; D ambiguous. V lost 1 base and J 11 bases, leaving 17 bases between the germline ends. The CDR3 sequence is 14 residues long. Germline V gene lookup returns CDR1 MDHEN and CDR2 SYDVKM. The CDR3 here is CASSLFYGTREAFF. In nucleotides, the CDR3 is TGTGCCAGCAGTTTATTCTACGGAACTCGGGAGGCTTTCTTT.

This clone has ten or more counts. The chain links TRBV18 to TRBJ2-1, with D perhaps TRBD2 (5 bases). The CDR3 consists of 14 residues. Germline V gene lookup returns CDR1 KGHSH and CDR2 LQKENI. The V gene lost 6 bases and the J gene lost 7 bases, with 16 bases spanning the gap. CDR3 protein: CASSPQSSTNEQFF. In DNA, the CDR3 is TGTGCCAGCTCGCCCCAGTCTAGCACAAATGAGCAGTTCTTC.

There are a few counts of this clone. The CDR3 coding sequence is TGCGCCAGTAATACTGGGACTAGCGGGAGGACGGGTGAGCAGTTCTTC. Protein sequence: CASNTGTSGRTGEQFF. The chain joins TRBV5-1 to TRBJ2-1; 15 nucleotides align to TRBD2. V was clipped by 8 bases and J by 9 bases; unmatched bases: 12. Germline V CDR1 and CDR2: SGHRS, YFSETQ. CDR3 length: 16 amino acids.

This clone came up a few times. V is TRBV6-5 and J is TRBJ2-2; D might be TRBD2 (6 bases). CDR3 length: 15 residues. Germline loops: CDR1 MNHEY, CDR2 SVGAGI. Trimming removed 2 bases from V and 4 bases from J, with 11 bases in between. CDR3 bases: TGTGCCAGCAGTTACCGTAGCGGAACCACCGGGGAGCTGTTTTTT. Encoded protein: CASSYRSGTTGELFF.

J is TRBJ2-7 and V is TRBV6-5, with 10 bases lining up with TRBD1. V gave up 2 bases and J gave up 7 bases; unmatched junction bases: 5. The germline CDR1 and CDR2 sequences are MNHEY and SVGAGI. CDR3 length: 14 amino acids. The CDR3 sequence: CASSYGDRGREQYF. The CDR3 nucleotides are TGTGCCAGCAGTTACGGGGACAGGGGTCGAGAGCAGTACTTC.

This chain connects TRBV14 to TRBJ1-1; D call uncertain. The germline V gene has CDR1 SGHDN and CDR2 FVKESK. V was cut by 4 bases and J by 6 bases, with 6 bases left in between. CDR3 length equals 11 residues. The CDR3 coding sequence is TGTGCCAGCAGCCGAGGACCTGAAGCTTTCTTT. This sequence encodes CASSRGPEAFF.

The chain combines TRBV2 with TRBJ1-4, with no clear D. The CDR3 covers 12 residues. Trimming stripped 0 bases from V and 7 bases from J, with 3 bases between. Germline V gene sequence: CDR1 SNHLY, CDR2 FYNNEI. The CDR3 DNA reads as TGTGCCAGCAGTGAAGCTCCTGAAAAACTGTTTTTT. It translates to CASSEAPEKLFF.

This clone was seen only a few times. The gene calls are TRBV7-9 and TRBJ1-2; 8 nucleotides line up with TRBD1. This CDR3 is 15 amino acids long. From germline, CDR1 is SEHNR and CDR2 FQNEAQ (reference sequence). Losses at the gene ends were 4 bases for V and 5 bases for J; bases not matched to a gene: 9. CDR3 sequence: CASSSSDREWYGYTF. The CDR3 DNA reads TGTGCCAGCAGCTCGTCGGACAGGGAATGGTATGGCTACACCTTC.

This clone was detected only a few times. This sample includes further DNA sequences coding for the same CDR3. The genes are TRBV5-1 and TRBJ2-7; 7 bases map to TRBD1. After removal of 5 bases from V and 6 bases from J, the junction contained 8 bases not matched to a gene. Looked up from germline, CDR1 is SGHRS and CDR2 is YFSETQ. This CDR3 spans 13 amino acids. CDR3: CASSFGQVGEQYF. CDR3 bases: TGCGCCAGCAGTTTTGGACAGGTGGGCGAGCAGTACTTC.

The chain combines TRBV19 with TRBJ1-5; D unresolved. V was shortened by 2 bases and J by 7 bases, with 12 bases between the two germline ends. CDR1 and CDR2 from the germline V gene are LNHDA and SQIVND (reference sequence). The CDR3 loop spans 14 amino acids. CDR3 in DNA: TGTGCCAGTAGTATATCCGTTCCGGGGCAGCCCCAGCATTTT. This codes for CASSISVPGQPQHF.

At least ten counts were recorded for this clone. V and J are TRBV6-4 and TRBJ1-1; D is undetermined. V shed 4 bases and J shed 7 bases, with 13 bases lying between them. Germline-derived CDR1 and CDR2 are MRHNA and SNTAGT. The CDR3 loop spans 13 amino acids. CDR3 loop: CASSASDGDEAFF. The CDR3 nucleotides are TGTGCCAGCAGTGCTTCCGACGGGGATGAAGCTTTCTTT.

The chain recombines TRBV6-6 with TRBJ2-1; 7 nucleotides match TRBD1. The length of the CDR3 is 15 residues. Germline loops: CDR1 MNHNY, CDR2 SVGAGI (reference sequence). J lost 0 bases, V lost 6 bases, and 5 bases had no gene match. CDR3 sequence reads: CASRYDRDSYNEQFF. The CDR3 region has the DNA TGTGCCAGCAGGTATGACAGGGACTCCTACAATGAGCAGTTCTTC.

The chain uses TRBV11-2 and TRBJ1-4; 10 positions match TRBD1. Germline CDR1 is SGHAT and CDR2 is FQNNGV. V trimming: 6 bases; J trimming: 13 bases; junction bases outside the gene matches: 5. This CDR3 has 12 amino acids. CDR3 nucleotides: TGTGCCAGCAGATCGACAGGGGGCCCACTGTTTTTT. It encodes CASRSTGGPLFF.

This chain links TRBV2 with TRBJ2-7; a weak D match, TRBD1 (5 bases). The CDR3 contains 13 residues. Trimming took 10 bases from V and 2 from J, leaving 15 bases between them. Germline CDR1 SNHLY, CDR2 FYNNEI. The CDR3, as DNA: TGTGCCACCGAAGGGGTCGGGCCCTACGAGCAGTACTTC. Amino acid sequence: CATEGVGPYEQYF.

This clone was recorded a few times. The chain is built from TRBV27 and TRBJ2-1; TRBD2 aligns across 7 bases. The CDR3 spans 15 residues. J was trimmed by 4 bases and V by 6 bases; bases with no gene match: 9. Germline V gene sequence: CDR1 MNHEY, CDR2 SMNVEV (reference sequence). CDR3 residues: CASRSREKRYNEQFF. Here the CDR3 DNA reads TGTGCCAGCAGGTCGCGGGAGAAACGGTACAATGAGCAGTTCTTC.

This CDR3 reads CASSLPGLAPNEKLFF. Written as DNA, the CDR3 is TGTGCCAGCTCACTACCGGGCCTTGCGCCTAATGAAAAACTGTTTTTT. The V gene is TRBV18, the J gene TRBJ1-4; D remains unclear. The CDR3 runs 16 residues. V was pared by 4 bases and J by 3 bases, with 15 bases between. CDR1 and CDR2 (germline): KGHSH, LQKENI.

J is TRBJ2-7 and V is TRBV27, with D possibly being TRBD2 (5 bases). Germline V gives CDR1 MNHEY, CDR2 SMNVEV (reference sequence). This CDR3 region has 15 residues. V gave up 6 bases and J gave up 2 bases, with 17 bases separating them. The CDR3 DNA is TGTGCCAGCAGCCCCTCAGCGGCAGGCCCCTACGAGCAGTACTTC. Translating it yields CASSPSAAGPYEQYF.

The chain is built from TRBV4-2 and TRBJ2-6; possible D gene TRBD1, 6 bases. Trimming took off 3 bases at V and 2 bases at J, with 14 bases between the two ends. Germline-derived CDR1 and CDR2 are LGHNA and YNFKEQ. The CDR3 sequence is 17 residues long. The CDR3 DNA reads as TGTGCCAGCAGCCAGAACACAGGGAATCCTGGGGCCAACGTCCTGACTTTC. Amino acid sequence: CASSQNTGNPGANVLTF.

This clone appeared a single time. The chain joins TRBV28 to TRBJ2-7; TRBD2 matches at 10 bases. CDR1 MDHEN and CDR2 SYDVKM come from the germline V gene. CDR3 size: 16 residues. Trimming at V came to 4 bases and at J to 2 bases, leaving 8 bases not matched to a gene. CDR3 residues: CASSSTTSGLPYEQYF. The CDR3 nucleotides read TGTGCCAGCAGTTCGACGACTAGCGGGCTGCCCTACGAGCAGTACTTC.

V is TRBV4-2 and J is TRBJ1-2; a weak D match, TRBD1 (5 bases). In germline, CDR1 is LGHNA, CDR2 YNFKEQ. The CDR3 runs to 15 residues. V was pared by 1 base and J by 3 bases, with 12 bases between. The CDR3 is CASSQVTGGDYGYTF. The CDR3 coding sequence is TGTGCCAGCAGCCAAGTCACGGGAGGGGACTATGGCTACACCTTC.

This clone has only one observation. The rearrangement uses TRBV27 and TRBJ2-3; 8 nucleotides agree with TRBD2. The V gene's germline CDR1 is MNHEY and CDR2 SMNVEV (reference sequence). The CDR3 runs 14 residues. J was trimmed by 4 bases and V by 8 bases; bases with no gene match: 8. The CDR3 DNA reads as TGTGCCAGCCGGCGAGCGGGAGATTCAGATACGCAGTATTTT. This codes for CASRRAGDSDTQYF.

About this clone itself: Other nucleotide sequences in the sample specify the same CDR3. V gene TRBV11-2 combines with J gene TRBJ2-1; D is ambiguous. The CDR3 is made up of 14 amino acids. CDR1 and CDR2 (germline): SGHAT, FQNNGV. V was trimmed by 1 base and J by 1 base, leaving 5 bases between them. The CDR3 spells CASSLGGSYNEQFF. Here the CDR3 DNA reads TGTGCCAGCAGCTTAGGAGGATCCTACAATGAGCAGTTCTTC.

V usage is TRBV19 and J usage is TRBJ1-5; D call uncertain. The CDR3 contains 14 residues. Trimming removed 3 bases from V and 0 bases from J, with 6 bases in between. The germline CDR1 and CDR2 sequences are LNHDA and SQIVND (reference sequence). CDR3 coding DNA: TGTGCCAGTAGTATCTACTATAGCAATCAGCCCCAGCATTTT. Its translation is CASSIYYSNQPQHF.

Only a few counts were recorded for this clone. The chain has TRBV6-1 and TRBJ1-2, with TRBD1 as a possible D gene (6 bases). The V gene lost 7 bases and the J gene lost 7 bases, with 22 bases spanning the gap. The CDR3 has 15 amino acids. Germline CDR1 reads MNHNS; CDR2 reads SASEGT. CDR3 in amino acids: CASIPTLNRVGGYTF. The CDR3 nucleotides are TGTGCCAGCATCCCGACCCTAAACAGGGTCGGTGGCTACACCTTC.

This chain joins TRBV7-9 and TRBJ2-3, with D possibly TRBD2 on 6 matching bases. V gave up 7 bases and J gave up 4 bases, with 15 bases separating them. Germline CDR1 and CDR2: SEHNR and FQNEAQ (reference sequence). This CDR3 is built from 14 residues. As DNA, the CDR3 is TGTGCCAGCATCTATACGGGGGAGGCAGATACGCAGTATTTT. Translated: CASIYTGEADTQYF.

For the CDR3, the DNA is TGCGCCAGCAGCTTACGCGGCTCAGGGGGTAATCTGAACACCATATATTTT. Residues: CASSLRGSGGNLNTIYF. The J gene is TRBJ1-3, the V gene TRBV5-1; 7 bases line up with TRBD1. Germline lookup yields CDR1 SGHRS and CDR2 YFSETQ. The CDR3 covers 17 residues. V shed 2 bases and J 7 bases; nucleotides not matched to a gene: 15.

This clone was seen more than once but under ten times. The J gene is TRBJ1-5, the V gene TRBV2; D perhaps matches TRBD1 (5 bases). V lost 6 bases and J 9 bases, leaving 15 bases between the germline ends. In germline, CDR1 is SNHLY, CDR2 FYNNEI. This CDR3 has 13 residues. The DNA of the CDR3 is TGTGCCAGCAGGGGACCCCCAGACGGGCCCCAGCATTTT. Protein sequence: CASRGPPDGPQHF. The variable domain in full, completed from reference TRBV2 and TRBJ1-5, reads EPEVTQTPSHQVTQMGQEVILRCVPISNHLYFYWYRQILGQKVEFLVSFYNNEISEKSEIFDDQFSVERPDGSNFTLKIRSTKLEDSAMYFCASRGPPDGPQHFGDGTRLSIL.

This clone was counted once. The CDR3 region has the DNA TGTGCCAGCAGTTACGCGAAGTTTGAGCAGTACTTC. Translating gives CASSYAKFEQYF. J is TRBJ2-7 and V is TRBV6-6; no definite D call. V lost 2 bases, J lost 7 bases, and 9 bases lay in between. This CDR3 is 12 amino acids long. Germline values: CDR1 MNHNY, CDR2 SVGAGI (reference sequence).

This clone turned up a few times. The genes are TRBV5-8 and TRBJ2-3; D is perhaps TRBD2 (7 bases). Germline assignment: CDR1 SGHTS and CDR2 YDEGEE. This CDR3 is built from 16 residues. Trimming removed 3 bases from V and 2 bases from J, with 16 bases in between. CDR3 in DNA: TGTGCCAGCAGCTGGGGGCGGGAGTTGGTCACAGATACGCAGTATTTT. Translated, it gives CASSWGRELVTDTQYF.

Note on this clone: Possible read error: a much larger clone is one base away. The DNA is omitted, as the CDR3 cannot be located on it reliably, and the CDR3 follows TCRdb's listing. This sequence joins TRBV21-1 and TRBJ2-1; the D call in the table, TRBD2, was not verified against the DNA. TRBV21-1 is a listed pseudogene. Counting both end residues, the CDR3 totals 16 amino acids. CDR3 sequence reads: CASSYDFGLGANEQFF.